The rows below give T cell receptor beta chains drawn from one sample of a study of beta chain features in type 1 diabetes. TCRdb's copy holds only in-frame clones and misses some; the assay was immunoSEQ multiplex PCR. The data show 150,000 to 170,000 clones, about a tenth seen once. Sample: central memory CD4+ T cells from blood. The receptors were sampled from a man aged 25-45 years with type 1 diabetes. Both conserved end residues are part of each CDR3. Fields, in order: J gene, V gene, CDR3 protein.

TRBJ2-6	TRBV2	CASSEGTIGANVLTF
TRBJ2-7	TRBV28	CASSPPGTISYEQYF
TRBJ1-4	TRBV7-9	CAGDRVSGEKLFF
TRBJ2-7	TRBV18	CASSPGLENEQYF
TRBJ2-7	TRBV7-9	CASSIHGGQFTYEQYF
TRBJ1-2	TRBV11-2	CASSSNGGGYTF
TRBJ2-5	TRBV27	CASSLSGHARETQYF
TRBJ2-3	TRBV5-1	CASSSQGDRTDTQYF
TRBJ2-1	TRBV20-1	CSAYNNEQFF
TRBJ2-1	TRBV5-1	CASSITGTRNRNEQFF
TRBJ2-7	TRBV5-1	CASSPAPDRAKYF
TRBJ2-2	TRBV4-3	CASSQEAGGSGTGELFF
TRBJ2-3	TRBV30	CAWSVILAGGQYF
TRBJ1-4	TRBV13	CASSLRTGKLFF
TRBJ2-2	TRBV4-2	CASSQDSGTSGRTGELFF
TRBJ2-1	TRBV28	CASSSPGTSGINEQFF
TRBJ2-5	TRBV5-1	CASCFGSGKETQYF
TRBJ2-2	TRBV28	CASSLATGELFF
TRBJ1-4	TRBV5-1	CASSLFPQGDNEKLFF
TRBJ2-1	TRBV4-3	CASSRFHSQGAYNEQFF
TRBJ2-7	TRBV9	CASSVAGTSGYEQYF
TRBJ1-5	TRBV29-1	CSVVSGGNQPQHF
TRBJ2-1	TRBV7-9	CASSPYVGSSNEQFF
TRBJ2-3	TRBV6-6	CASSSPGTSGTQYF
TRBJ1-2	TRBV11-2	CASSFRGFGYTF
TRBJ2-1	TRBV5-1	CASSPSGISGSYNEQFF
TRBJ1-2	TRBV29-1	CSVEDRINYGYTF
TRBJ2-7	TRBV19	CASSGRLSNYEQYF
TRBJ2-5	TRBV28	CASSPGKETQYF
TRBJ1-1	TRBV7-6	CASSSYRGPEAFF
TRBJ2-1	TRBV7-9	CASSPAGGRSNEQFF
TRBJ1-2	TRBV28	CASIPSRDNYGYTF
TRBJ1-2	TRBV14	CASSPGTLGYGYTF
TRBJ1-4	TRBV5-4	CASSLAGRANEKLFF
TRBJ1-2	TRBV6-6	CASSLRGLSYGYTF
TRBJ2-5	TRBV29-1	CSVEGTDQETQYF
TRBJ2-1	TRBV14	CASSQNSGTNYNEQFF
TRBJ2-1	TRBV4-3	CASSRGTRSDEQFF
TRBJ1-1	TRBV6-5	CASSYSTGIGTSAFF
TRBJ2-4	TRBV5-1	CASSRTSGGDGNIQYF